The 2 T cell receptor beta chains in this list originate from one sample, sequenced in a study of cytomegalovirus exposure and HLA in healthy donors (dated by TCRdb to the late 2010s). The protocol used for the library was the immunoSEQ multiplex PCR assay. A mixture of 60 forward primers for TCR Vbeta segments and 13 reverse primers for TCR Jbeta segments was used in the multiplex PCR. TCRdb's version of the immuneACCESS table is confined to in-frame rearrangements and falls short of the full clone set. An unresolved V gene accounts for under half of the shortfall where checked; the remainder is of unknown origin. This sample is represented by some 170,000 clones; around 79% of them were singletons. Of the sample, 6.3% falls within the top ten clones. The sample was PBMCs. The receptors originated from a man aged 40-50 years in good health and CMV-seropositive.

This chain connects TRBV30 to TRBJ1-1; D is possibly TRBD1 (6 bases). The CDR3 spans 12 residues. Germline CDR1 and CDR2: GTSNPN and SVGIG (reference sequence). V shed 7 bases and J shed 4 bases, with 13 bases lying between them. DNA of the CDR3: TGTGCCTTCACCGGGGGGGCCACTGAAGCTTTCTTT. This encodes CAFTGGATEAFF.

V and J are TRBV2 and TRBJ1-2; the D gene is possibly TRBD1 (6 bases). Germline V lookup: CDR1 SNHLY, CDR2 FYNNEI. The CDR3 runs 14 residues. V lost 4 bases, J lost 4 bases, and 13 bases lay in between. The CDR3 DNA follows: TGTGCCAGCAGTGCAGGGGCGAGAAGCTATGGCTACACCTTC. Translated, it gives CASSAGARSYGYTF.